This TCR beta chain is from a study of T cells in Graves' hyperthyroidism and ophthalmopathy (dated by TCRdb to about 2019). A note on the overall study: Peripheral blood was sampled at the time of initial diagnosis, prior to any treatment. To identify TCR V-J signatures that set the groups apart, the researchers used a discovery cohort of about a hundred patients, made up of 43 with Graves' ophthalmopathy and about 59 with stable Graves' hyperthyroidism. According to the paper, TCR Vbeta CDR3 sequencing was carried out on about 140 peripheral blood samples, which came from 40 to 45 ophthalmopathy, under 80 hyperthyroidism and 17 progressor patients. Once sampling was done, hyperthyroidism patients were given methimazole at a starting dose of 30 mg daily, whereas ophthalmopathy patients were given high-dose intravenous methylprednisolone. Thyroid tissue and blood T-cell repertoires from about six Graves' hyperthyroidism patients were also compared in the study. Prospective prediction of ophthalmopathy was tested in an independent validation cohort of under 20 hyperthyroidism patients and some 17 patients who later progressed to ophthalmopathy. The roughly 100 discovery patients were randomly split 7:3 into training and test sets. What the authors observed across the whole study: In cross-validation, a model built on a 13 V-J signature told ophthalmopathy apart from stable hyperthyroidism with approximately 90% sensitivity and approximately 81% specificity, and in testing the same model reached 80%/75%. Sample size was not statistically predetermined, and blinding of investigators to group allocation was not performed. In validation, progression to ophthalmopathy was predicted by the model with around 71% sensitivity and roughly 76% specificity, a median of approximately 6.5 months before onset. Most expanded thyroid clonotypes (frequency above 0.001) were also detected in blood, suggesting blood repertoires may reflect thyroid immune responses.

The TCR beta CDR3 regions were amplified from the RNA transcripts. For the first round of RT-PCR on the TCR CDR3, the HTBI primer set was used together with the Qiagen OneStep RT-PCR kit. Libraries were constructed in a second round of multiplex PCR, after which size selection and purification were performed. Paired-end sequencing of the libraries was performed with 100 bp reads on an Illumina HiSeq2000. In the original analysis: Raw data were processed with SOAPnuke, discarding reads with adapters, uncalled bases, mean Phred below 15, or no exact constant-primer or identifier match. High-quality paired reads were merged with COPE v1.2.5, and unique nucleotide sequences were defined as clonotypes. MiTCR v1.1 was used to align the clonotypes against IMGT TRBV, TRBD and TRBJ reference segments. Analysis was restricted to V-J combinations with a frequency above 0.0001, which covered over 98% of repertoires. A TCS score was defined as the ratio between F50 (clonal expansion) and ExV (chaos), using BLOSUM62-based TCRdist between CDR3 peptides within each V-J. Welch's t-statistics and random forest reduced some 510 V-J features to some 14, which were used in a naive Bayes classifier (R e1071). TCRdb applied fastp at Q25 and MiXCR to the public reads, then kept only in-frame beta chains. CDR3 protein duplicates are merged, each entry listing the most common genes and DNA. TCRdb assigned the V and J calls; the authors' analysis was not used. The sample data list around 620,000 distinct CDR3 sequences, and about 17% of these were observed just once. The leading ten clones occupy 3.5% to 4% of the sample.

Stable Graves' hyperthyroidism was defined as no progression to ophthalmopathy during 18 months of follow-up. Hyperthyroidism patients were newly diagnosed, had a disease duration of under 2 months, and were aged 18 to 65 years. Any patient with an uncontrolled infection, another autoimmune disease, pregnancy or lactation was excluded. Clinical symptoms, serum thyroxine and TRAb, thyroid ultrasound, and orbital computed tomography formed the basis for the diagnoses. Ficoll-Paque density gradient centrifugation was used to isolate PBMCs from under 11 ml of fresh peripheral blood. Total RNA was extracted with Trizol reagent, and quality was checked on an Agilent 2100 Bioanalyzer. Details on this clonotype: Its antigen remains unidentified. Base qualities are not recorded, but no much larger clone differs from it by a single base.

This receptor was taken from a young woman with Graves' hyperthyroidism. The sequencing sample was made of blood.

CDR3 reads: CASSLARQGSGGELFF. The base sequence is TGTGCCAGCAGCTTGGCCAGACAGGGAAGTGGCGGGGAGCTGTTTTTT. The sequence is built from TRBV5-6 and TRBJ2-2, with TRBD1 identical over 7 junction bases. Germline trimming amounts to 0 bases on V and 7 bases on J, with 9 as the count of junction bases outside the gene matches. Looking up the germline V gene yields CDR1 SGHDT and CDR2 YYEEEE. There are 16 amino acids in the CDR3, from cysteine to phenylalanine inclusive. Just the 48-base CDR3 DNA is kept, in frame starting at base 1. Here the CDR3 is joined to the reference TRBV5-6 and TRBJ2-2 genes, and the full variable domain is: DAGVTQSPTHLIKTRGQQVTLRCSPKSGHDTVSWYQQALGQGPQFIFQYYEEEERQRGNFPDRFSGHQFPNYSSELNVNALLLGDSALYLCASSLARQGSGGELFFGEGSRLTVL.